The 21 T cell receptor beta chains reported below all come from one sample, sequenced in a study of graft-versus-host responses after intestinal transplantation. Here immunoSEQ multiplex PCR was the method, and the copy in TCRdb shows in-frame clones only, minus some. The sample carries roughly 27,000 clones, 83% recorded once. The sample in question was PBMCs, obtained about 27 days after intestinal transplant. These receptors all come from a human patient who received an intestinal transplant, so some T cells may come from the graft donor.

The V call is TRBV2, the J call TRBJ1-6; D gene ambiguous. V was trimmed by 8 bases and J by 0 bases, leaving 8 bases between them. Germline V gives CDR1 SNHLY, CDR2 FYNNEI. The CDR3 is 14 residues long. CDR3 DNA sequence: TGTGCCAGCGAGGAGAGCTCCTATAATTCACCCCTCCACTTT. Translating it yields CASEESSYNSPLHF.

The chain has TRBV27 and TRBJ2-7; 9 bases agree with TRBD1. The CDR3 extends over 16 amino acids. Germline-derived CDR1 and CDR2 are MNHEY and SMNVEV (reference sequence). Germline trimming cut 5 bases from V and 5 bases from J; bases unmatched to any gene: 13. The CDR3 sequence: CASSIDRGTGSHEQYF. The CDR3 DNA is TGTGCCAGCAGTATAGACCGCGGGACAGGGTCCCACGAGCAGTACTTC.

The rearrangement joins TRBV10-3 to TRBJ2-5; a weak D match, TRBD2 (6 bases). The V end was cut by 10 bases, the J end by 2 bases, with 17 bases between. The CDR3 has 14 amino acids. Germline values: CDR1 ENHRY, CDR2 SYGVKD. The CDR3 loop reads CATVASVGQETQYF. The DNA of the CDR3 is TGTGCCACCGTTGCTAGCGTGGGGCAAGAGACCCAGTACTTC.

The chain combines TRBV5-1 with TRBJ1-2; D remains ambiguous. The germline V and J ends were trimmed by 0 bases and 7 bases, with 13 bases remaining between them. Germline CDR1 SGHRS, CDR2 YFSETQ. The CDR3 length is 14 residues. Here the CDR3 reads CASSLANAGSGYTF. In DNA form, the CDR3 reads TGCGCCAGCAGCTTGGCCAATGCGGGGTCTGGCTACACCTTC.

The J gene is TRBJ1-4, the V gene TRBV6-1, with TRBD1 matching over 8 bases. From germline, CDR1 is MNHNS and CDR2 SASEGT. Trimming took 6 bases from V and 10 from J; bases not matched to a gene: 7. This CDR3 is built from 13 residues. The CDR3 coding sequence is TGTGCCAGCAGGGGACAGGCGAAGGGAAAACTGTTTTTT. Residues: CASRGQAKGKLFF.

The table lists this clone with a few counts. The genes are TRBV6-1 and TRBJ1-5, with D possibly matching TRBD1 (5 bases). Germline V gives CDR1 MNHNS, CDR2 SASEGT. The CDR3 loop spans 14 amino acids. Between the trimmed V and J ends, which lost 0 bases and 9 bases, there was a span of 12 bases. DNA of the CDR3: TGTGCCAGCAGTGAAGCGCACGGGGGAGGGCCCCAGCATTTT. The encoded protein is CASSEAHGGGPQHF.

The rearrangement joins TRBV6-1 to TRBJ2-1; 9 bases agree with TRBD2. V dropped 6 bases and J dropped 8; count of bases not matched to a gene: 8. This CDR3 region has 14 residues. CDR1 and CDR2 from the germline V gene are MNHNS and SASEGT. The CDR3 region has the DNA TGTGCCAGCAGGAAGGCTAGCGGGACCTATGAGCAGTTCTTC. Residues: CASRKASGTYEQFF.

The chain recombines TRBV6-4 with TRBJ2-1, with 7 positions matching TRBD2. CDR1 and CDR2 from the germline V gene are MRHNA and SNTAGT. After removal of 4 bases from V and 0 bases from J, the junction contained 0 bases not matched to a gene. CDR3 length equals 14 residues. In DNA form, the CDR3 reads TGTGCCAGCAGTGCGGGAGGCTCCTACAATGAGCAGTTCTTC. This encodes CASSAGGSYNEQFF.

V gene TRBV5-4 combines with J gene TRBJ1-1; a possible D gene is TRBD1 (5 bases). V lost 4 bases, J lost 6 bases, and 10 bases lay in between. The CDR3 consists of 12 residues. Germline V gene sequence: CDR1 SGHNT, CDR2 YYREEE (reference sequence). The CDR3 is CASSGRGAEAFF. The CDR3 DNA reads TGTGCCAGCAGCGGCAGAGGGGCTGAAGCTTTCTTT.

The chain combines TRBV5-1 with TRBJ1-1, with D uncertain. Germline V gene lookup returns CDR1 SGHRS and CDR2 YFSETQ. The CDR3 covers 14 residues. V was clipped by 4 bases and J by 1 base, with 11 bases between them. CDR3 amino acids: CASSGKMANTEAFF. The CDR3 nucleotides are TGCGCCAGCAGCGGGAAGATGGCGAACACTGAAGCTTTCTTT.

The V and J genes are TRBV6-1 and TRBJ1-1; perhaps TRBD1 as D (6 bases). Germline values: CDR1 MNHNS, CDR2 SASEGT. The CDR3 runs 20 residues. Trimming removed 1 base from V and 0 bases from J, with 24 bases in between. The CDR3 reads CASSEGGTGIMGAMNTEAFF. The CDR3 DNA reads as TGTGCCAGCAGTGAAGGAGGAACAGGGATAATGGGGGCCATGAACACTGAAGCTTTCTTT.

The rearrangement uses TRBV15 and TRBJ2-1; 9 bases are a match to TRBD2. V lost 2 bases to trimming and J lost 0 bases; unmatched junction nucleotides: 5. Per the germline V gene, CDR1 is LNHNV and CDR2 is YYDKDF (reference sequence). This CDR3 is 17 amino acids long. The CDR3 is CATSRILAGLSYNEQFF. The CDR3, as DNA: TGTGCCACCAGCAGAATTCTAGCGGGACTCTCCTACAATGAGCAGTTCTTC.

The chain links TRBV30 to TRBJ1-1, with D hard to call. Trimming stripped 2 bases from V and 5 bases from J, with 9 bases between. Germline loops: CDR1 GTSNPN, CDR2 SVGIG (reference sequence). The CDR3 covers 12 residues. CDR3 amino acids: CAWSIGRTEAFF. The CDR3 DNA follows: TGTGCCTGGAGTATCGGGAGGACTGAAGCTTTCTTT.

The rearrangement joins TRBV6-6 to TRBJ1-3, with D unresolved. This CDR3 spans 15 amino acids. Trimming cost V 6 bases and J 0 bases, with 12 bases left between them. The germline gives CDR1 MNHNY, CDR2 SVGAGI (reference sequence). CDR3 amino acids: CASRVWLGSGNTIYF. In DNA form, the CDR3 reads TGTGCCAGCAGGGTCTGGTTAGGCTCTGGAAACACCATATATTTT.

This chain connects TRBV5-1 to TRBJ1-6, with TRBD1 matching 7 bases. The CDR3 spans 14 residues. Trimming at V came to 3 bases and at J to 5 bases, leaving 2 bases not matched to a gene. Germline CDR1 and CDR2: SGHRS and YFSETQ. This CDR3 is CASSWDRDNSPLHF. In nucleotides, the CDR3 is TGCGCCAGCAGCTGGGACAGAGATAATTCACCCCTCCACTTT. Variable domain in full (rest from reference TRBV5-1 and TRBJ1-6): KAGVTQTPRYLIKTRGQQVTLSCSPISGHRSVSWYQQTPGQGLQFLFEYFSETQRNKGNFPGRFSGRQFSNSRSEMNVSTLELGDSALYLCASSWDRDNSPLHFGNGTRLTVT.

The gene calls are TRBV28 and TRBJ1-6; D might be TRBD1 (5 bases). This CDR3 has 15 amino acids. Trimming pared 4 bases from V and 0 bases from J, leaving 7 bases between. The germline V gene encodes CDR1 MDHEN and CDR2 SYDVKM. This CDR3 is CASSSQGSYNSPLHF. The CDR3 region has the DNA TGTGCCAGCAGTTCCCAGGGCTCCTATAATTCACCCCTCCACTTT.

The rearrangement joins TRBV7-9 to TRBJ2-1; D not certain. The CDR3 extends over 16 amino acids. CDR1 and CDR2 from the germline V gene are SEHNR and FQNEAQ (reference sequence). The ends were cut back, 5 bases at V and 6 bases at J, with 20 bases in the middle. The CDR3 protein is CASSRVWHQRPNEQFF. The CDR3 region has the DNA TGTGCCAGCAGCCGGGTTTGGCACCAACGGCCCAATGAGCAGTTCTTC.

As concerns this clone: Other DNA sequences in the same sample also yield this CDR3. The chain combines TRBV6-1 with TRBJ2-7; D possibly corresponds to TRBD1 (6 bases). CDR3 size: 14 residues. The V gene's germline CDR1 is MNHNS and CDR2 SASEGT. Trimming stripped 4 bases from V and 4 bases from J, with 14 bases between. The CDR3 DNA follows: TGTGCCAGCAGTGGGGGGCAGACGCCTTACGAGCAGTACTTC. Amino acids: CASSGGQTPYEQYF.

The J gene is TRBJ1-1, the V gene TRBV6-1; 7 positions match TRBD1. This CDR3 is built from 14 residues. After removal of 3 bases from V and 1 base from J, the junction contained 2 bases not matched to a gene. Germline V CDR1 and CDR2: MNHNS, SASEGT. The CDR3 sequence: CASSEGQTNTEAFF. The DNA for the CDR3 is TGTGCCAGCAGTGAGGGACAGACGAACACTGAAGCTTTCTTT.

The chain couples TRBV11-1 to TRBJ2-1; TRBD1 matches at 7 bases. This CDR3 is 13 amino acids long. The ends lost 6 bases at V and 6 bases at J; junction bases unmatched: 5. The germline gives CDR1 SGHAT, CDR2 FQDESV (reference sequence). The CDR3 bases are TGTGCCAGCAGTTTCGACAGGGTCAATGAGCAGTTCTTC. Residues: CASSFDRVNEQFF.

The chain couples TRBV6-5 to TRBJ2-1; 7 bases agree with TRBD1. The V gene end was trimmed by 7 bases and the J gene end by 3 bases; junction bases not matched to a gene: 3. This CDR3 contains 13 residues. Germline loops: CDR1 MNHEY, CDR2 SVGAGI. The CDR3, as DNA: TGTGCCAGCACCGGACAGGTCTACAATGAGCAGTTCTTC. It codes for CASTGQVYNEQFF.